This T cell receptor beta chain was retrieved from a study of beta chain features in type 1 diabetes. Blood was drawn once from each donor into heparinised tubes. The draws averaged approximately 110 mL. Study observations and caveats: Shortening of TCRB CDR3s, moderate but significant, appeared in all four CD4+ subsets of Type 1 diabetes patients. For patients, the naive, central memory and Treg TCRB repertoires appeared more alike than for healthy donors.

Sequenced material consisted of expressed TCRB transcripts (all of the isolated RNA was reverse transcribed). Libraries were prepared by immunoSEQ multiplex PCR; TCRdb keeps only in-frame clonotypes and omits some of them. Among roughly 300,000 clones listed, approximately 14% were seen once. Concerning this clone itself: Antigen specificity is unknown.

The CDR3 loop spans 15 amino acids. Germline-derived CDR1 and CDR2 are MNHEY and SVGAGI. After removal of 6 bases from V and 5 bases from J, the junction contained 8 bases not matched to a gene. Sequences were obtained from naive CD4+ T cells from blood. This receptor was identified in a man aged 30-40 years with type 1 diabetes. The chain joins TRBV6-5 to TRBJ2-7; 12 bases are a match to TRBD2. CDR3 in DNA: TGTGCCAGCAGAACCCTAGCGGGAGGGGCTCACGAGCAGTACTTC. It yields the protein CASRTLAGGAHEQYF.